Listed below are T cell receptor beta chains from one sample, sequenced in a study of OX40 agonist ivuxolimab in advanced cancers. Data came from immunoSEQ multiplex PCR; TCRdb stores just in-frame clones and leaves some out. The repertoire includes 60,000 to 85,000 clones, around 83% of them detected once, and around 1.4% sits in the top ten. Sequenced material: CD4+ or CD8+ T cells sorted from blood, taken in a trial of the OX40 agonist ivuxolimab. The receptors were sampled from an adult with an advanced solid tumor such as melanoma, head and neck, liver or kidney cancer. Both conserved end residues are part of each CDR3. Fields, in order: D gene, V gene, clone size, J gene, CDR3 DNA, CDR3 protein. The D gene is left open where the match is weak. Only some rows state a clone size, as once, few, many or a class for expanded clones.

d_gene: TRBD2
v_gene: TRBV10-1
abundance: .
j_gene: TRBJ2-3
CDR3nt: TGCGCCAGCAGTGATGCGGGGGGGGCCCGGGATACGCAGTATTTT
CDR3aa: CASSDAGGARDTQYF

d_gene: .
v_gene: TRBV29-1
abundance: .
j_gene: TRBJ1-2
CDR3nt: TGCAGCGTTGAAGGGGCGAGTAACTATGGCTACACCTTC
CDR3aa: CSVEGASNYGYTF

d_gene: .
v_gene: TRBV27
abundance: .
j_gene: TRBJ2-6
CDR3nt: TGTGCCAGCAGCGGACAGCCTGGCTCTGGGGCCAACGTCCTGACTTTC
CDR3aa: CASSGQPGSGANVLTF

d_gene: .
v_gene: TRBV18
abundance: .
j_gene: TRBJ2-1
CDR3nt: TGTGCCAGCTCACCACGGGGGGCTGAGCAGTTCTTC
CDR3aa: CASSPRGAEQFF

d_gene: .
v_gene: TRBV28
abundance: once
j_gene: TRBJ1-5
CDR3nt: TGTGCCAGCAGTTCTCATTTCCGTTATAGCAATCAGCCCCAGCATTTT
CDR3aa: CASSSHFRYSNQPQHF

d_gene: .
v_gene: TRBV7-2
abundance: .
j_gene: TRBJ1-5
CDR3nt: TGTGCCAGCAGCTTAATACCTATCGTTCAGCGCCAGCATTTT
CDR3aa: CASSLIPIVQRQHF

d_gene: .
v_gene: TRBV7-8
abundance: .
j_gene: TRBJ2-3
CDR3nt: TGTGCCAGCAGCTTAGGGGGCGAAGCAGATACGCAGTATTTT
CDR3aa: CASSLGGEADTQYF

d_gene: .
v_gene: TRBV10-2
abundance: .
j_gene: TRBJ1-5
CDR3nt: TGCGCCAGCAGTGATCGCCGGACAGCCTTGCAGCCCCAGCATTTT
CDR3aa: CASSDRRTALQPQHF

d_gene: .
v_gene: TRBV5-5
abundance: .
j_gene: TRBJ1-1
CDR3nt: TGTGCCAGCAGCCCAGGGAACACTGAAGCTTTCTTT
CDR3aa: CASSPGNTEAFF

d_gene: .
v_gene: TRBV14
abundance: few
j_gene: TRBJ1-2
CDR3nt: TGTGCCAGCAGCCAAGCTGTGGGACCAAGCAACTATGGCTACACCTTC
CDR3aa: CASSQAVGPSNYGYTF

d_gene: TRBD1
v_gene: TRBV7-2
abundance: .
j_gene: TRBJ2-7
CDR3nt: TGTGCCAGCAGCTTACAGGGGGCATACGAGCAGTACTTC
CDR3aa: CASSLQGAYEQYF

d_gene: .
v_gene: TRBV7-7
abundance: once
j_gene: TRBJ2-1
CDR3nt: TGTGCCAGCAGCTTAACGGAGGACAATGAGCAGTTCTTC
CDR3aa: CASSLTEDNEQFF

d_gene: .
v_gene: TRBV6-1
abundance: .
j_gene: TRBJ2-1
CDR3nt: TGTGCCAGCAGTGCCAGCGGCGGTACCTACAATGAGCAGTTCTTC
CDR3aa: CASSASGGTYNEQFF

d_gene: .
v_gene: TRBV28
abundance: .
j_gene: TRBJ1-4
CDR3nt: TGTGCTAGCTTTGCAGTACTGAATGAAAAACTGTTTTTT
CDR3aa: CASFAVLNEKLFF

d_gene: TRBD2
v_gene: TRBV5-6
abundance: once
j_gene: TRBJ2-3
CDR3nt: TGTGCCAGCAGGGTCACTAGCGGAGGGGCTACAGATACGCAGTATTTT
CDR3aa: CASRVTSGGATDTQYF

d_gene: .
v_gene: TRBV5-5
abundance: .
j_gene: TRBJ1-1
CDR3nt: TGTGCCAGCAGCCCTGATCTCAGGGTGTGGACTGAAGCTTTCTTT
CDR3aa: CASSPDLRVWTEAFF

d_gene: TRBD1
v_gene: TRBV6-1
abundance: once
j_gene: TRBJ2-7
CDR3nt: TGTGCCAGCAGTCGGACAGGGGCCATCGCGGTACAGCAGTACTTC
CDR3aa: CASSRTGAIAVQQYF

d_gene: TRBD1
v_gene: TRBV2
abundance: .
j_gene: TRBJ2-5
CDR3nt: TGTGCCAGCAGGGCCGGACAGGGGAACCCCCAAGAGACCCAGTACTTC
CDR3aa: CASRAGQGNPQETQYF